The 20 T cell receptor beta chains below come from one sample, sequenced in a study of CD8 T cells in Susac syndrome. When the RNA was reverse transcribed, random hexamers were used with an input of 0.5 to 1 ug. TCRdb re-analysed the immunoSEQ multiplex PCR reads in MiXCR, keeping a single row per CDR3 protein. Among fewer than 250,000 distinct CDR3 sequences listed, around 93% were seen once. Material for sequencing was CD4+ T cells from PBMCs. Source of these receptors: a human donor in good health.

This clonotype has just one count. The chain combines TRBV4-3 with TRBJ1-4; D remains ambiguous. Germline CDR1 reads LGHNA; CDR2 reads YSLEER. Deletions cut 0 bases from V and 4 bases from J, with 9 bases between. The CDR3 consists of 15 residues. The CDR3 here is CASSQDERVNEKLFF. As DNA, the CDR3 is TGCGCCAGCAGCCAAGATGAGAGGGTTAATGAAAAACTGTTTTTT.

This chain links TRBV7-9 with TRBJ2-2; 7 bases match TRBD1. The CDR3 runs 15 residues. V lost 1 base, J lost 4 bases, and 3 bases stayed unmatched. Looked up from germline, CDR1 is SEHNR and CDR2 is FQNEAQ (reference sequence). CDR3 in DNA: TGTGCCAGCAGCTTAGGGGGACAGATCACCGGGGAGCTGTTTTTT. This translates into CASSLGGQITGELFF.

The chain couples TRBV29-1 to TRBJ2-1; 13 nucleotides agree with TRBD2. The germline V gene has CDR1 SQVTM and CDR2 ANQGSEA. CDR3 length: 14 amino acids. V shed 7 bases, J shed 4 bases, and the junction held 4 bases outside the gene matches. The CDR3, as DNA: TGCAGCGGGAAGACTAGCGGGGGGTACAATGAGCAGTTCTTC. Encoded protein: CSGKTSGGYNEQFF.

The V call is TRBV15, the J call TRBJ1-2, with D uncertain. This CDR3 spans 18 amino acids. Trimming stripped 1 base from V and 4 bases from J, with 22 bases between. Germline V gives CDR1 LNHNV, CDR2 YYDKDF (reference sequence). CDR3 bases: TGTGCCACCAGCAGAGGACCCCTGAGGACGGCTAGCGGCTATGGCTACACCTTC. As protein: CATSRGPLRTASGYGYTF.

This CDR3 reads CSAFSGGAGSYNEQFF. In DNA, the CDR3 is TGCAGTGCTTTTAGCGGGGGGGCGGGGTCCTACAATGAGCAGTTCTTC. This chain uses TRBV20-1 with TRBJ2-1; 11 nucleotides line up with TRBD2. With V trimmed by 5 bases and J by 1 base, 7 bases remained unmatched. Germline CDR1 and CDR2: DFQATT and SNEGSKA (reference sequence). CDR3 size: 16 residues.

This clonotype appeared a few times. The chain employs TRBV5-1 and TRBJ1-2, with D uncertain. From germline, CDR1 is SGHRS and CDR2 YFSETQ. V lost 1 base and J lost 2, with 6 bases in between. CDR3 size: 13 residues. The CDR3 DNA is TGCGCCAGCAGCTTGAATCAGAACTATGGCTACACCTTC. Amino acids: CASSLNQNYGYTF.

This clonotype was recorded once. The J gene is TRBJ2-2, the V gene TRBV5-1, with no clear D. CDR1 and CDR2 (germline): SGHRS, YFSETQ. This CDR3 region has 14 residues. Trimming stripped 0 bases from V and 3 bases from J, with 6 bases between. The CDR3 DNA follows: TGCGCCAGCAGCTTGGGCTCTCACACCGGGGAGCTGTTTTTT. It yields the protein CASSLGSHTGELFF.

J is TRBJ2-7 and V is TRBV3-1; 9 bases are a match to TRBD2. Germline CDR1 and CDR2: LGHDT and YNNKEL (reference sequence). The length of the CDR3 is 15 residues. The V gene end was trimmed by 5 bases and the J gene end by 2 bases; junction bases not matched to a gene: 7. The CDR3 spells CASSLLAGTTYEQYF. The CDR3 DNA sequence: TGTGCCAGCAGCTTGCTAGCGGGGACCACCTACGAGCAGTACTTC.

The chain couples TRBV27 to TRBJ2-7; 12 bases map to TRBD1. The CDR3 is 15 amino acids. J lost 5 bases, V lost 5 bases, and 7 bases had no gene match. CDR1 MNHEY and CDR2 SMNVEV come from the germline V gene (reference sequence). The CDR3 loop reads CASSPGGQGANEQYF. CDR3 coding DNA: TGTGCCAGCAGTCCGGGGGGACAGGGGGCAAACGAGCAGTACTTC.

This chain connects TRBV12-3 or TRBV12-4 to TRBJ1-2, with TRBD1 identical over 8 bases. CDR3 length: 13 amino acids. After removal of 6 bases from V and 7 bases from J, the junction contained 7 bases not matched to a gene. The CDR3 region has the DNA TGTGCCAGCAGAGACAGGGGTCCGTCTGGCTACACCTTC. Its translation is CASRDRGPSGYTF.

The V and J genes are TRBV6-5 and TRBJ2-2, with D possibly matching TRBD1 (5 bases). V lost 6 bases to trimming and J lost 5 bases, with 10 bases between them. CDR3 length equals 13 residues. Germline CDR1 and CDR2: MNHEY and SVGAGI. CDR3 sequence reads: CASRAPGTGELFF. CDR3 in DNA: TGTGCCAGCAGGGCACCAGGGACCGGGGAGCTGTTTTTT.

This clonotype was recorded only once. The chain links TRBV20-1 to TRBJ1-1; the D gene is possibly TRBD1 (6 bases). This CDR3 has 13 amino acids. The V gene lost 5 bases and the J gene lost 2 bases, with 12 bases spanning the gap. Germline V gives CDR1 DFQATT, CDR2 SNEGSKA (reference sequence). The CDR3 bases are TGCAGTGCTCTCCTGGACAGTAACACTGAAGCTTTCTTT. It specifies CSALLDSNTEAFF.

The chain uses TRBV3-1 and TRBJ2-5; D not resolved. The ends were cut back, 4 bases at V and 7 bases at J, with 16 bases in the middle. The CDR3 has 14 amino acids. CDR1 is LGHDT, CDR2 YNNKEL, per germline (reference sequence). In nucleotides, the CDR3 is TGTGCCAGCAGCCCGGTGGCCGGATCAGGGACCCAGTACTTC. Its translation is CASSPVAGSGTQYF.

The chain joins TRBV19 to TRBJ2-1; 10 bases line up with TRBD1. Germline lookup yields CDR1 LNHDA and CDR2 SQIVND (reference sequence). The CDR3 has 14 residues. V shed 7 bases, J shed 8 bases, and the junction held 8 bases outside the gene matches. The CDR3 is CASNRDRGSYEQFF. Written as DNA, the CDR3 is TGTGCCAGTAACCGGGACAGGGGTTCATATGAGCAGTTCTTC.

V is TRBV29-1 and J is TRBJ2-5; 12 bases align to TRBD1. Germline values: CDR1 SQVTM, CDR2 ANQGSEA. Trimming took 5 bases from V and 4 from J; bases not matched to a gene: 5. The CDR3 extends over 14 amino acids. The CDR3 DNA follows: TGCAGCGTTCCGGGACAGGGGGCTGGAGAGACCCAGTACTTC. This encodes CSVPGQGAGETQYF. The full variable domain, rest sourced from reference TRBV29-1 and TRBJ2-5, is SAVISQKPSRDICQRGTSLTIQCQVDSQVTMMFWYRQQPGQSLTLIATANQGSEATYESGFVIDKFPISRPNLTFSTLTVSNMSPEDSSIYLCSVPGQGAGETQYFGPGTRLLVL.

The CDR3 region has the DNA TGTGCCAGCTCCCCAAGAGCCGGGACAGCTCAGCCCCAGCATTTT. This sequence encodes CASSPRAGTAQPQHF. The genes are TRBV18 and TRBJ1-5, with 7 bases matching TRBD1. This CDR3 comprises 15 residues. After removal of 6 bases from V and 6 bases from J, the junction contained 11 bases not matched to a gene. Germline V gene data show CDR1 as KGHSH and CDR2 as LQKENI.

V gene TRBV19 combines with J gene TRBJ2-3; possible D gene TRBD1, 6 bases. In germline, CDR1 is LNHDA, CDR2 SQIVND (reference sequence). Between the trimmed V and J ends, which lost 3 bases and 8 bases, there was a span of 15 bases. This CDR3 is built from 14 residues. The CDR3 DNA is TGTGCCAGTAGTATGGGCCAGGGGTTAGGTACGCAGTATTTT. Its translation is CASSMGQGLGTQYF.

The chain employs TRBV20-1 and TRBJ2-3, with D unclear. CDR1 DFQATT and CDR2 SNEGSKA come from the germline V gene (reference sequence). The CDR3 is 13 amino acids. The germline V and J ends were trimmed by 7 bases and 0 bases, with 11 bases remaining between them. In DNA, the CDR3 is TGCAGTGTCCAGAAAGGGAGCACAGATACGCAGTATTTT. It yields the protein CSVQKGSTDTQYF.

The V gene is TRBV28, the J gene TRBJ2-1, with 11 positions matching TRBD2. This CDR3 has 16 amino acids. In germline, CDR1 is MDHEN, CDR2 SYDVKM. Trimming at V came to 1 base and at J to 7 bases, leaving 6 bases not matched to a gene. The CDR3 DNA sequence: TGTGCCAGCAGTTTATTTGCTAGCGGGAGGTGGAATGAGCAGTTCTTC. Protein: CASSLFASGRWNEQFF.

The genes are TRBV5-1 and TRBJ2-2; TRBD2 matches at 9 bases. This CDR3 is built from 15 residues. V lost 1 base and J lost 4; bases outside the gene matches: 2. Germline loops: CDR1 SGHRS, CDR2 YFSETQ. CDR3 in DNA: TGCGCCAGCAGCTTGACTAGCGGGCGCACCGGGGAGCTGTTTTTT. Translating gives CASSLTSGRTGELFF.